This T cell receptor (beta chain) is from a study of blood T cell repertoires in COVID-19. As for the study in general: Sites in the United States, Italy and Spain provided acute and convalescent COVID-19 samples. Sample material is recorded as cDNA or gDNA derived from T cells, B-cell-depleted T cells, or PBMCs.

Enrolment of Seattle patients took place during active infection, and they were followed longitudinally. In the original workflow: Amplified reference gene primers provided the basis for estimating nucleated cell counts. Data came from immunoSEQ multiplex PCR; TCRdb stores just in-frame clones and leaves some out. That table supplies the V and J calls and clone size; D and trimming were determined from the DNA. This sample yields about 330,000 clones, of which roughly 89% are seen a single time; roughly a tenth belongs to the top ten. Germline CDR1 is SGHTA and CDR2 is FQGNSA. V was clipped by 6 bases and J by 5 bases; unmatched bases: 7. The CDR3 consists of 15 residues.

Sample: peripheral blood. The TCR comes from a man under 40 with COVID-19, enrolled during active disease. The V and J genes are TRBV7-2 and TRBJ2-2, with TRBD2 matching 9 bases. The DNA for the CDR3 is TGTGCCAGCAGAGTAGCGGGGGCGTTGACCGGGGAGCTGTTTTTT. Its translation is CASRVAGALTGELFF.